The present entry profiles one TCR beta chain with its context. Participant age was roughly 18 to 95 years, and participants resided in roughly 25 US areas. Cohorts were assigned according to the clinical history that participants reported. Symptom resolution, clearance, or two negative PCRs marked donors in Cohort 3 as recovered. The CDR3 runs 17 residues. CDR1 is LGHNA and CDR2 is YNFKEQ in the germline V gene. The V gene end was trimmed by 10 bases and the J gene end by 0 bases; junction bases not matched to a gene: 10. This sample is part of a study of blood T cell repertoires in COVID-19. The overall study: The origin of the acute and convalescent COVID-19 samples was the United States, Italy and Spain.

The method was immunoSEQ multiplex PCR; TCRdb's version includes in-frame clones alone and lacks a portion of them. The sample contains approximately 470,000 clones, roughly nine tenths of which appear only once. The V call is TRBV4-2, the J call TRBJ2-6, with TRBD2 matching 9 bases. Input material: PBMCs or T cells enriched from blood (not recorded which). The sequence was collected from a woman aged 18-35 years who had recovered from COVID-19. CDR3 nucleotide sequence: TGTGCCACCTGGGCGGGAGGGGTATTCTCTGGGGCCAACGTCCTGACTTTC. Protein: CATWAGGVFSGANVLTF.